This T cell receptor beta chain was identified in a study of T cell responses to AZD1222 COVID-19 vaccine (dated by TCRdb to the early 2020s). Turning to the overall study: A total of approximately 240 trial participants underwent TCR sequencing, of whom about 210 had received two doses of AZD1222 and about 26 had received two doses of the MenACWY control vaccine. Trial participants were enrolled into age subgroups of 18-55, 56-69 and 70-plus years, which contained about 160, 30 and 59 TCR-sequenced participants, respectively.

Details on this clone: Its antigen remains unidentified. It has no much larger one-base neighbor in the sample; base qualities were not kept.

General findings and caveats noted by the study authors: Conclusions about previously exposed vaccinees were limited because only six AZD1222 recipients were SARS-CoV-2 seropositive at baseline. Epitopes outside the regions mutated in the B.1.351 and B.1.1.7 variants were reportedly recognized by nearly half of the unique spike-specific TCRs. In the small 56-69-year group, the increase in depth fell short of significance, most likely because of low power. Because no samples from the day 14 peak response were available, repertoires could be characterized only after the peak T cell response. CD4 TCRs associated with the vaccine covered the entire spike protein, and the dominant responses were in regions 160-218 and 743-854. Participants were mostly white British and included more females than males, and it was suggested by the authors that clonal diversity may have been underestimated. After two AZD1222 doses, both the breadth and the depth of spike-specific TCRs were significantly higher than at day 0 and than in MenACWY recipients.

Read against the paper, the sample's time point label means: about 28 days (+/-7) after the second vaccine dose. Because spike-specific TCR depth and breadth did not differ between the two schedules, AZD1222 recipients who got a second dose at roughly 4 weeks were pooled with those who got a second dose at roughly 12 weeks. The vaccinee samples were drawn from two UK trials, COV001 and COV002, one of which was a single-blind randomized controlled phase 2/3 trial testing AZD1222 (ChAdOx1 nCoV-19) in healthy adults. For TCRbeta chain sequencing, PBMC samples from trial participants were taken at day 0 and at day 28 after the second dose. The trim is 6 bases for V and 0 bases for J, with a gap of 10 bases between the germline ends. CDR1 SGHVS and CDR2 FNYEAQ are derived from the germline V gene. Taken from cysteine to phenylalanine, the CDR3 has 14 residues. The CDR3 DNA has 42 bases and is translated from base 1.

The CDR3 regions of human TCRbeta chains were analyzed by immunosequencing. Per the authors' processing: Repertoire TCRs were matched against a reference library of SARS-CoV-2-specific TCRs generated with the MIRA antigen-specificity platform. Breadth meant the fraction of unique TCRs that were SARS-CoV-2-associated, whereas depth meant the fraction of total T cells that were SARS-CoV-2-associated. Using the MIRA data, each spike-specific TCR was assigned both to the spike region to which the TCR was reactive and to a CD4 or CD8 class. Log10-transformed breadth and depth values were compared by one-way ANOVA with Sidak's multiple comparisons tests. TCRdb took this table from immuneACCESS and kept in-frame rearrangements with V and J called. Such tables lack part of the clones; where checked against another copy, unresolved V genes explain under half of the gap, and the rest is unexplained. The DNA gave D and trimming, while V, J and clone size come from that table. The sample includes 120,000 to 150,000 clones, with around 84% observed a single time. The ten most abundant clones make up approximately 4.7% of the sample.

This sample comprised peripheral blood, obtained 28 days after the second AZD1222 dose. The rearranged chain carries TRBV7-6 and TRBJ2-3; the D call is possibly TRBD1 or TRBD2, each sharing 5 bases. The sequence was obtained from an adult who received the AZD1222 COVID-19 vaccine. CDR3 loop: CASSFWGSTDTQYF. The sequenced DNA: TGTGCCAGCAGTTTCTGGGGGAGCACAGATACGCAGTATTTT.